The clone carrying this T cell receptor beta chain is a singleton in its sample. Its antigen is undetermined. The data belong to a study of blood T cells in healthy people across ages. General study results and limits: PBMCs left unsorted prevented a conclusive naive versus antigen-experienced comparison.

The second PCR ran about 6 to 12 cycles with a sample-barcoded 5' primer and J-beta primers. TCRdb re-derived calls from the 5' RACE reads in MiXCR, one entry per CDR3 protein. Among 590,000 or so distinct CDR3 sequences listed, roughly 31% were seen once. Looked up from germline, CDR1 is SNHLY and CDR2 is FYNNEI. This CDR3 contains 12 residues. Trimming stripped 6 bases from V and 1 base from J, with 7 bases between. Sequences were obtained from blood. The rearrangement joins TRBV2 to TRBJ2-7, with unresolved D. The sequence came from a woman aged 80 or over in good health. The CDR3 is CASRRASYEQYF. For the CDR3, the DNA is TGTGCCAGCAGGCGAGCGTCCTACGAGCAGTACTTC.